This TCR beta chain is drawn from a study of shared clonotypes between healthy human individuals. The CDR3 loop spans 12 amino acids. V dropped 5 bases and J dropped 5; count of bases not matched to a gene: 3. CDR1 and CDR2 (germline): SQVTM, ANQGSEA. Deep-level running was used for the assay. TCRdb's table, derived via immunoSEQ multiplex PCR, lists solely in-frame clones and lacks some. This sample has roughly 410,000 clones; about 97% occur once, and the top ten carry about 0.32%. The study's findings and limits: Sampling covered nothing but blood. Tissue TCR repertoires likely differ from those found in blood. Inspection by rarefaction showed sorted-subset sequencing to be incomplete despite large depth.

About this clone: Its antigen is not known.

This clonotype was obtained from a man younger than 40 in good health. The gene calls are TRBV29-1 and TRBJ2-5; 9 bases map to TRBD2. The sample was memory CD8+ T cells sorted from blood. Documented subset: CD45RO+ cells pooled with CCR7-negative TemRA cells. CDR3 bases: TGCAGCGTTTCTGCGGGAGGGGAGACCCAGTACTTC. Residues: CSVSAGGETQYF.